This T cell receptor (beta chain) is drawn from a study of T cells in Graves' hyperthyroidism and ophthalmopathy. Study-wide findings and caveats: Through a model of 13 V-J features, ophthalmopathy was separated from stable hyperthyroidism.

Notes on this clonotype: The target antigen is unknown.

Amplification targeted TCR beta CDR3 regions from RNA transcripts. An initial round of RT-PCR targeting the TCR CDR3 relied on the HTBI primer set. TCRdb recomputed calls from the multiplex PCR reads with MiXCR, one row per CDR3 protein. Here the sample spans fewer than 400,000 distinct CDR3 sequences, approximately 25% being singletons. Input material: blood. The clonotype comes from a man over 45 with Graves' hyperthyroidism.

The CDR3: CATSDYRATEAFF. CDR3 nucleotides: TGTGCCACCAGTGATTACAGGGCTACTGAAGCTTTCTTT. The J gene is TRBJ1-1, the V gene TRBV24-1, with D maybe TRBD1 (6 bases). Trimming cost V 2 bases and J 5 bases, with 8 bases left between them. CDR3 length: 13 residues. Germline V gene sequence: CDR1 KGHDR, CDR2 SFDVKD.